A selection of T cell receptor beta chains follows, all from one sample in a study of shared clonotypes between healthy human individuals. Using immunoSEQ multiplex PCR, the repertoire was profiled, and TCRdb retains in-frame clones only, with some absent. Of fewer than 600,000 clones in the sample, about four fifths were seen once. Sequenced input: PBMCs. The origin of the receptors is a woman in her forties in good health. Some clones in this sample may be carry-over from other donors' samples. The CDR3 runs from the conserved cysteine through the conserved F or W. The D gene is left open where the match is weak. Size values are once, few and many counts, or a class for expanded clones, and some rows have none.

d_call: NA; j_call: TRBJ2-1; v_call: TRBV30; clone_size: NA; cdr3_aa: CACVAFAGSSYNEQFF; cdr3_nt: TGTGCCTGCGTTGCCTTTGCGGGTAGCTCCTACAATGAGCAGTTCTTC
d_call: NA; j_call: TRBJ1-2; v_call: TRBV5-1; clone_size: NA; cdr3_aa: CASSPGRWNGYGYTF; cdr3_nt: TGCGCCAGCAGCCCTGGACGGTGGAACGGCTATGGCTACACCTTC
d_call: NA; j_call: TRBJ2-6; v_call: TRBV7-9; clone_size: NA; cdr3_aa: CASSFRGANVLTF; cdr3_nt: TGTGCCAGCAGCTTCCGAGGGGCCAACGTCCTGACTTTC
d_call: TRBD1; j_call: TRBJ1-1; v_call: TRBV5-1; clone_size: few; cdr3_aa: CASSTPRDSEQNTEAFF; cdr3_nt: TGCGCCAGCAGCACGCCCCGGGACAGCGAGCAGAACACTGAAGCTTTCTTT
d_call: TRBD1; j_call: TRBJ2-5; v_call: TRBV9; clone_size: NA; cdr3_aa: CASSLGAGQGKETQYF; cdr3_nt: TGTGCCAGCAGCCTAGGTGCGGGACAGGGTAAAGAGACCCAGTACTTC
d_call: NA; j_call: TRBJ2-4; v_call: TRBV2; clone_size: NA; cdr3_aa: CASSDLDIQYF; cdr3_nt: TGTGCCAGCAGTGATTTGGACATTCAGTACTTC
d_call: NA; j_call: TRBJ1-1; v_call: TRBV7-9; clone_size: NA; cdr3_aa: CASSKQGGTEAFF; cdr3_nt: TGTGCCAGCAGCAAACAGGGTGGCACTGAAGCTTTCTTT
d_call: TRBD1; j_call: TRBJ1-1; v_call: TRBV6-1; clone_size: NA; cdr3_aa: CASRYRGLNTEAFF; cdr3_nt: TGTGCCAGCAGGTACAGGGGGCTTAACACTGAAGCTTTCTTT
d_call: NA; j_call: TRBJ1-3; v_call: TRBV5-4; clone_size: NA; cdr3_aa: CASSLAGGNTIYF; cdr3_nt: TGTGCCAGCAGCTTGGCAGGAGGAAACACCATATATTTT
d_call: NA; j_call: TRBJ1-3; v_call: TRBV18; clone_size: NA; cdr3_aa: CASSPRTDSGNTIYF; cdr3_nt: TGTGCCAGCTCACCCCGGACTGACTCTGGAAACACCATATATTTT
d_call: NA; j_call: TRBJ1-2; v_call: TRBV7-9; clone_size: NA; cdr3_aa: CASSGQGAGADGYTF; cdr3_nt: TGTGCCAGCAGCGGGCAGGGAGCGGGGGCGGATGGCTACACCTTC
d_call: NA; j_call: TRBJ1-1; v_call: TRBV5-1; clone_size: NA; cdr3_aa: CASSPELMDTEAFF; cdr3_nt: TGCGCCAGCTCGCCGGAGCTTATGGACACTGAAGCTTTCTTT
d_call: NA; j_call: TRBJ1-1; v_call: TRBV10-3; clone_size: NA; cdr3_aa: CAISTGTGTEAFF; cdr3_nt: TGTGCCATCAGTACCGGGACTGGGACTGAAGCTTTCTTT
d_call: NA; j_call: TRBJ2-4; v_call: TRBV10-1; clone_size: NA; cdr3_aa: CASSDGGGNIQYF; cdr3_nt: TGCGCCAGCAGTGACGGGGGAGGCAACATTCAGTACTTC
d_call: NA; j_call: TRBJ2-2; v_call: TRBV28; clone_size: NA; cdr3_aa: CASSLRRQGGAGELFF; cdr3_nt: TGTGCCAGCAGTTTGAGGCGTCAGGGTGGGGCCGGGGAGCTGTTTTTT
d_call: TRBD2; j_call: TRBJ2-2; v_call: TRBV7-9; clone_size: NA; cdr3_aa: CASSPGLAGMNTGELFF; cdr3_nt: TGTGCCAGCAGCCCTGGACTAGCGGGAATGAACACCGGGGAGCTGTTTTTT